One sample yielded the 31 T cell receptor beta chains listed below, sequenced in a study of T cells after yellow fever vaccination. TCRdb passed the 5' RACE reads through MiXCR, listing each CDR3 protein once. The sample holds fewer than 500,000 distinct CDR3 sequences, approximately 18% seen once. The sample was PBMCs, taken before the yellow fever booster vaccination. These receptors all stem from a man between 18 and 29 years old who received the YFV17D yellow fever vaccine.

The sample holds a few counts of this clonotype. The V and J genes are TRBV20-1 and TRBJ2-3, with 10 positions matching TRBD2. This CDR3 has 15 amino acids. V gave up 6 bases and J gave up 4 bases; unmatched junction bases: 10. Germline CDR1 and CDR2: DFQATT and SNEGSKA (reference sequence). In DNA, the CDR3 is TGCAGTGCCCAGGGGAGCGGGGGGGTTTCAGATACGCAGTATTTT. Amino acids: CSAQGSGGVSDTQYF.

This sequence joins TRBV6-2 or TRBV6-3 and TRBJ1-1; D call uncertain. Between the trimmed V and J ends, which lost 4 bases and 1 base, there was a span of 13 bases. CDR1 MNHEY and CDR2 SVGEGT come from the germline V gene. This CDR3 contains 15 residues. CDR3 loop: CASSSTPRRNTEAFF. CDR3 sequence (DNA): TGTGCCAGCAGTTCGACTCCACGACGGAACACTGAAGCTTTCTTT.

This clonotype was seen more than once but under ten times. The rearrangement joins TRBV5-1 to TRBJ1-3; TRBD1 agrees at 9 bases. The CDR3 spans 15 residues. The V gene's germline CDR1 is SGHRS and CDR2 YFSETQ. V was clipped by 5 bases and J by 4 bases; unmatched bases: 7. The CDR3 nucleotides are TGCGCCAGCAGTTCACAGGGGGCAAGAGGAAACACCATATATTTT. It codes for CASSSQGARGNTIYF.

J is TRBJ2-7 and V is TRBV6-2 or TRBV6-3; a weak D match, TRBD2 (5 bases). Germline V gives CDR1 MNHEY, CDR2 SVGEGT. This CDR3 is built from 14 residues. V dropped 6 bases and J dropped 3 bases, with 15 bases sitting between them. In DNA form, the CDR3 reads TGTGCCAGCAGGGGTCCTAGCCGAAACTACGAGCAGTACGTC. As protein: CASRGPSRNYEQYV.

The rearrangement uses TRBV7-2 and TRBJ2-6, with 8 bases lining up with TRBD1. Germline trimming cut 1 base from V and 1 base from J; bases unmatched to any gene: 0. This CDR3 has 16 residues. The germline V gene encodes CDR1 SGHTA and CDR2 FQGNSA. The CDR3 protein is CASSLDRGSGANVLTF. CDR3 nucleotides: TGTGCCAGCAGCTTAGACAGGGGGTCTGGGGCCAACGTCCTGACTTTC.

This clonotype was recorded a few times. The chain links TRBV7-2 to TRBJ1-5, with D maybe TRBD1 (6 bases). Trimming shortened V by 6 bases and J by 7 bases, and 13 bases separated the two germline ends. This CDR3 region has 13 residues. Germline V gene sequence: CDR1 SGHTA, CDR2 FQGNSA. As DNA, the CDR3 is TGTGCCAGCAGTTTCCCAGGGGACCAGCCCCAGCATTTT. Protein sequence: CASSFPGDQPQHF.

V and J are TRBV25-1 and TRBJ1-2; 8 bases agree with TRBD1. The ends lost 2 bases at V and 7 bases at J; junction bases unmatched: 6. The germline V gene encodes CDR1 MGHDK and CDR2 SYGVNS. The CDR3 covers 14 residues. The CDR3 nucleotides read TGTGCCAGCAGTGAAACGGACAGGGTGGGTGGCTACACCTTC. Translating it yields CASSETDRVGGYTF.

The rearrangement joins TRBV18 to TRBJ1-4; tentatively, D is TRBD1 (5 bases). CDR1 and CDR2 from the germline V gene are KGHSH and LQKENI. The CDR3 contains 13 residues. V was pared by 3 bases and J by 12 bases, with 14 bases between. The CDR3: CASSPFGQGELFF. For the CDR3, the DNA is TGTGCCAGCTCACCCTTCGGCCAGGGCGAACTGTTTTTT.

The chain is built from TRBV19 and TRBJ2-1; D possibly corresponds to TRBD2 (6 bases). Germline V gene sequence: CDR1 LNHDA, CDR2 SQIVND (reference sequence). The length of the CDR3 is 13 residues. The V gene lost 5 bases and the J gene lost 2 bases, with 7 bases spanning the gap. The CDR3 DNA follows: TGTGCCAGTAGTGAGCGGGCCTACAATGAGCAGTTCTTC. It codes for CASSERAYNEQFF.

There are a few counts of this clonotype. V and J are TRBV5-6 and TRBJ2-1, with 12 bases fitting TRBD2. The length of the CDR3 is 15 residues. CDR1 and CDR2 (germline): SGHDT, YYEEEE. Trimming at V came to 2 bases and at J to 5 bases, leaving 2 bases not matched to a gene. The DNA of the CDR3 is TGTGCCAGCAGCTTCGGACTAGCGGGACACAATGAGCAGTTCTTC. Translation: CASSFGLAGHNEQFF.

The rearrangement links TRBV7-3 to TRBJ2-2; 10 bases align to TRBD1. With 5 bases clipped from V and 6 bases from J, the junction kept 6 bases outside the gene matches. The germline gives CDR1 SGHTA, CDR2 FQGTGA. The CDR3 covers 15 residues. In DNA, the CDR3 is TGTGCCAGCAGCCTGACAGGGGGCGCCCCCGGGGAGCTGTTTTTT. Translating it yields CASSLTGGAPGELFF.

This clonotype has a handful of counts. The rearrangement links TRBV24-1 to TRBJ2-2; perhaps TRBD1 as D (5 bases). Germline V lookup: CDR1 KGHDR, CDR2 SFDVKD. V lost 4 bases and J 5 bases, leaving 7 bases between the germline ends. The CDR3 consists of 13 residues. CDR3 in DNA: TGTGCCACCAGTGACAGGGTGACCGGGGAGCTGTTTTTT. Protein sequence: CATSDRVTGELFF.

This clonotype has more than one count but fewer than ten. V is TRBV20-1 and J is TRBJ2-1, with D perhaps being TRBD1 or TRBD2 (6 bases each). CDR3 size: 16 residues. The V gene's germline CDR1 is DFQATT and CDR2 SNEGSKA (reference sequence). Trimming removed 4 bases from V and 2 bases from J, with 18 bases in between. In DNA form, the CDR3 reads TGCAGTGCTACCAGACAGGCCTCGGGAGCCTACAATGAGCAGTTCTTC. It translates to CSATRQASGAYNEQFF.

The chain joins TRBV20-1 to TRBJ2-3; 13 bases agree with TRBD2. The trim removed 0 bases at V and 5 bases at J, leaving 14 bases unmatched. The CDR3 is 19 residues long. Germline assignment: CDR1 DFQATT and CDR2 SNEGSKA (reference sequence). In DNA, the CDR3 is TGCAGTGCTAGAGATCAGACTAGCGGGGGGCCCGCGAGGGGAGATACGCAGTATTTT. It specifies CSARDQTSGGPARGDTQYF.

This clonotype turned up a few times. The chain recombines TRBV4-1 with TRBJ2-7; D unresolved. CDR1 and CDR2 (germline): MGHRA, YSYEKL. Trimming cost V 0 bases and J 2 bases, with 14 bases left between them. This CDR3 has 16 amino acids. The CDR3 reads CASSQELGDTTYEQYF. CDR3 DNA: TGCGCCAGCAGCCAAGAGTTAGGCGACACAACCTACGAGCAGTACTTC.

This clonotype turned up a few times. J is TRBJ2-6 and V is TRBV6-5; D is unclear. The germline V gene has CDR1 MNHEY and CDR2 SVGAGI. CDR3 length: 19 residues. V was clipped by 0 bases and J by 0 bases, with 15 bases between them. The CDR3 here is CASSYSPLLSSSGANVLTF. For the CDR3, the DNA is TGTGCCAGCAGTTACTCGCCCCTACTTTCAAGCTCTGGGGCCAACGTCCTGACTTTC.

This clonotype was counted between two and nine times. This chain connects TRBV4-3 to TRBJ2-7; 7 nucleotides match TRBD1. V was clipped by 4 bases and J by 4 bases; unmatched bases: 13. The CDR3 contains 16 residues. Germline-derived CDR1 and CDR2 are LGHNA and YSLEER. This CDR3 is CASSRALGQPSYEQYF. For the CDR3, the DNA is TGCGCCAGCAGCCGCGCCCTGGGACAGCCCTCTTACGAGCAGTACTTC.

This clonotype was counted between two and nine times. The chain recombines TRBV5-1 with TRBJ2-2, with 7 bases aligning to TRBD2. The CDR3 runs to 17 residues. Germline V gene lookup returns CDR1 SGHRS and CDR2 YFSETQ. Trimming took 4 bases from V and 2 from J; bases not matched to a gene: 11. In nucleotides, the CDR3 is TGCGCCAGCAGCCTTGGCGGGGGTTCCTACAACACCGGGGAGCTGTTTTTT. The encoded protein is CASSLGGGSYNTGELFF.

This clonotype has more than one count but fewer than ten. The rearrangement joins TRBV7-3 to TRBJ2-7; D ambiguous. V was trimmed by 4 bases and J by 3 bases, leaving 16 bases between them. Germline-derived CDR1 and CDR2 are SGHTA and FQGTGA. This CDR3 is 15 amino acids long. The CDR3 DNA reads TGTGCCAGCAGCTCGTTGGAACAGCTAGACTACGAGCAGTACTTC. Translation: CASSSLEQLDYEQYF. Looking up the rest from reference TRBV7-3 and TRBJ2-7 gives the full variable domain: GAGVSQTPSNKVTEKGKYVELRCDPISGHTALYWYRQSLGQGPEFLIYFQGTGAADDSGLPNDRFFAVRPEGSVSTLKIQRTERGDSAVYLCASSSLEQLDYEQYFGPGTRLTVT.

The chain carries TRBV5-6 and TRBJ1-4; D is possibly TRBD1 (6 bases). Trimming cost V 2 bases and J 7 bases, with 12 bases left between them. The CDR3 runs to 14 residues. CDR1 SGHDT and CDR2 YYEEEE come from the germline V gene. In DNA, the CDR3 is TGTGCCAGCAGCTTCTGGGGGCGCGGTGAAAAACTGTTTTTT. Translated, it gives CASSFWGRGEKLFF.

In its sample, this clonotype was seen a few times. The CDR3 DNA reads TGTGCCAGCAGTTACTCGAGTACAGGGGATGAGCAGTTCTTC. Translation: CASSYSSTGDEQFF. V and J are TRBV6-5 and TRBJ2-1; 7 bases agree with TRBD1. The CDR3 has 14 residues. Germline CDR1 reads MNHEY; CDR2 reads SVGAGI. V was pared by 0 bases and J by 8 bases, with 4 bases of the junction left unmatched.

This chain connects TRBV12-5 to TRBJ2-7; tentatively, D is TRBD2 (5 bases). Trimming removed 6 bases from V and 3 bases from J, with 12 bases in between. The CDR3 consists of 13 residues. CDR1 LGHNT and CDR2 FRNRAP come from the germline V gene. CDR3 residues: CASGVSGDYEQYF. DNA for the CDR3: TGTGCTAGTGGGGTATCCGGGGACTACGAGCAGTACTTC.

This clonotype was detected a few times. The chain has TRBV4-3 and TRBJ2-5; D unresolved. The length of the CDR3 is 15 residues. V gave up 0 bases and J gave up 5 bases, with 13 bases separating them. CDR1 is LGHNA, CDR2 YSLEER, per germline. The CDR3 spells CASSQEANRPETQYF. CDR3 bases: TGCGCCAGCAGCCAAGAGGCCAACCGCCCGGAGACCCAGTACTTC.

A few counts support this clonotype. The rearrangement uses TRBV9 and TRBJ2-5; D possibly corresponds to TRBD2 (7 bases). The CDR3 extends over 15 amino acids. From germline, CDR1 is SGDLS and CDR2 YYNGEE. V lost 0 bases, J lost 6 bases, and 15 bases lay in between. As DNA, the CDR3 is TGTGCCAGCAGCGTAGGGGGAGGGGGTCAACAGACCCAGTACTTC. It is translated as CASSVGGGGQQTQYF.

The rearrangement uses TRBV4-3 and TRBJ1-5; D uncertain. V lost 0 bases and J lost 9, with 12 bases in between. This CDR3 has 14 residues. Germline V CDR1 and CDR2: LGHNA, YSLEER. DNA for the CDR3: TGCGCCAGCAGCCAAGAACTGGCCCCCCGGCCCCAGCATTTT. Its translation: CASSQELAPRPQHF.

The chain combines TRBV6-6 with TRBJ2-3; 10 bases map to TRBD1. This CDR3 is built from 17 residues. Germline assignment: CDR1 MNHNY and CDR2 SVGAGI (reference sequence). The trim removed 2 bases at V and 5 bases at J, leaving 10 bases unmatched. CDR3 DNA sequence: TGTGCCAGCAGTTACATTGGGACAGGGGAGGAAAAAGATACGCAGTATTTT. Its translation: CASSYIGTGEEKDTQYF.

The CDR3 bases are TGTGCCAGCAGTTACTCGTGGGGAGAGACCCAGTACTTC. Protein sequence: CASSYSWGETQYF. This rearrangement joins TRBV6-5 to TRBJ2-5; no firm D call. V lost 0 bases, J lost 4 bases, and 6 bases lay in between. Germline V gene sequence: CDR1 MNHEY, CDR2 SVGAGI. The CDR3 spans 13 residues.

This clonotype has only a few counts. The chain joins TRBV6-2 or TRBV6-3 to TRBJ1-5, with no clear D. Germline CDR1 MNHEY, CDR2 SVGEGT. V lost 6 bases to trimming and J lost 9 bases, with 12 bases between them. The length of the CDR3 is 12 residues. For the CDR3, the DNA is TGTGCCAGCAGCCCTCTCGGTCGGCCCCAGCATTTT. Protein sequence: CASSPLGRPQHF.

At least ten counts were recorded for this clonotype. This chain uses TRBV3-1 with TRBJ1-1; D not certain. V was trimmed by 1 base and J by 0 bases, leaving 3 bases between them. Germline V lookup: CDR1 LGHDT, CDR2 YNNKEL (reference sequence). CDR3 length: 13 amino acids. CDR3 residues: CASSQGVNTEAFF. The CDR3 nucleotides are TGTGCCAGCAGCCAAGGGGTGAACACTGAAGCTTTCTTT.

J is TRBJ2-3 and V is TRBV15; D is possibly TRBD2 (5 bases). CDR3 length: 13 amino acids. Trimming pared 5 bases from V and 0 bases from J, leaving 6 bases between. CDR1 is LNHNV and CDR2 is YYDKDF in the germline V gene (reference sequence). The CDR3 coding sequence is TGTGCCACCAGCGGCGGGAGCACAGATACGCAGTATTTT. Translating it yields CATSGGSTDTQYF.

This sequence joins TRBV4-1 and TRBJ2-1; D is undetermined. The CDR3 covers 17 residues. Germline assignment: CDR1 MGHRA and CDR2 YSYEKL. V lost 3 bases and J lost 6, with 21 bases in between. CDR3 region: CASSQTQGGPQSNEQFF. CDR3 nucleotide sequence: TGCGCCAGCAGCCAGACTCAAGGCGGTCCGCAATCCAATGAGCAGTTCTTC.